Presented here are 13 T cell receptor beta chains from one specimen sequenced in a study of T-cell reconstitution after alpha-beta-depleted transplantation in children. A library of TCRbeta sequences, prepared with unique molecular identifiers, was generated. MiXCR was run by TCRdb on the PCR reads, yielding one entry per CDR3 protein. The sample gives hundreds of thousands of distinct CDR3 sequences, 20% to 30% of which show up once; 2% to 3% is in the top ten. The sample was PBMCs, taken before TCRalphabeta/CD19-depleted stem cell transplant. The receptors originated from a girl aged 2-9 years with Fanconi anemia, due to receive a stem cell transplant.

The CDR3 is CASSVRLGGSNHEQYF. The CDR3 DNA reads TGCGCCAGCAGCGTGCGACTTGGCGGGAGTAACCACGAGCAGTACTTC. J is TRBJ2-7 and V is TRBV5-1, with 7 nucleotides matching TRBD2. The CDR3 totals 16 residues. V lost 4 bases and J lost 5; bases outside the gene matches: 15. Germline CDR1 SGHRS, CDR2 YFSETQ.

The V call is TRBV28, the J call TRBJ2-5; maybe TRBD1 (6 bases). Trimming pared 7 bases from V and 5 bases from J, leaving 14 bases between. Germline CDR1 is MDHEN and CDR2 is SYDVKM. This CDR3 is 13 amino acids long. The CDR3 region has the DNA TGTGCCAGCACCGTACAGGGTATGGAGACCCAGTACTTC. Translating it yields CASTVQGMETQYF.

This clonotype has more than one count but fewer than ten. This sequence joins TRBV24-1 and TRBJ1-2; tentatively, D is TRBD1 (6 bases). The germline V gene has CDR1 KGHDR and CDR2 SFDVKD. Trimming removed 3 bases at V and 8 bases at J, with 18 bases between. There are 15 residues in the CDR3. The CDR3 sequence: CATSDTRRGPGGYTF. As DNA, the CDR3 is TGTGCCACCAGTGATACCCGTCGGGGGCCTGGGGGCTACACCTTC.

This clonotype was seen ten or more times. CDR3 sequence (DNA): TGCAGCGTTGAATTCCGACAGGGGGCCTACGAGCAGTACTTC. It specifies CSVEFRQGAYEQYF. The chain joins TRBV29-1 to TRBJ2-7; 9 bases match TRBD1. The CDR3 loop spans 14 amino acids. The germline gives CDR1 SQVTM, CDR2 ANQGSEA. The V and J ends lost 2 bases and 2 bases, in that order; junction bases with no gene match: 4.

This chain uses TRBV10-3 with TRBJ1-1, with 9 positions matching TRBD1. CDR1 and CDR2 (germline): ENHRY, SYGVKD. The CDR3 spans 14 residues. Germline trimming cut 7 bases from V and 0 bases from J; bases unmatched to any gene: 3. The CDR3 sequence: CAINGQGMNTEAFF. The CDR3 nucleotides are TGTGCCATCAACGGACAGGGGATGAACACTGAAGCTTTCTTT.

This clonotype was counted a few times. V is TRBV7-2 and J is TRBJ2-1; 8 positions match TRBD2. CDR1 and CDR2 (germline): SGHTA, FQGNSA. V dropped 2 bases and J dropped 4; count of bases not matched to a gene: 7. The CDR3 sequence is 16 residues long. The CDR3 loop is CASSLFGTRGYNEQFF. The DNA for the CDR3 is TGTGCCAGCAGCTTATTTGGGACTAGAGGGTACAATGAGCAGTTCTTC.

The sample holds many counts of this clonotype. The CDR3 DNA reads TGTGCCAGCATTAAGGGACAGAGCACCGGGGAGCTGTTTTTT. This translates into CASIKGQSTGELFF. The chain combines TRBV12-3 or TRBV12-4 with TRBJ2-2, with 7 bases matching TRBD1. The trim removed 7 bases at V and 4 bases at J, leaving 6 bases unmatched. This CDR3 comprises 14 residues.

CDR3 in DNA: TGTGCCAGCAGTTTGGATATGACAGGGCACTTTCAAGAGACCCAGTACTTC. Residues: CASSLDMTGHFQETQYF. V is TRBV12-3 or TRBV12-4 and J is TRBJ2-5, with TRBD1 matching over 7 bases. The CDR3 spans 17 residues. The J segment lost 2 bases and the V segment lost 3 bases, leaving 12 bases of the junction unmatched.

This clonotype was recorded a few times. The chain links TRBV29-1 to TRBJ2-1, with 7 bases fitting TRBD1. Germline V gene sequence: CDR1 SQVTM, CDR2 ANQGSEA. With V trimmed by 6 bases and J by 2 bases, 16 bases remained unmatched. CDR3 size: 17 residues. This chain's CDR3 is CSVGFWTGATTYNEQFF. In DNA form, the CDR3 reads TGCAGCGTGGGGTTTTGGACAGGTGCCACAACCTACAATGAGCAGTTCTTC.

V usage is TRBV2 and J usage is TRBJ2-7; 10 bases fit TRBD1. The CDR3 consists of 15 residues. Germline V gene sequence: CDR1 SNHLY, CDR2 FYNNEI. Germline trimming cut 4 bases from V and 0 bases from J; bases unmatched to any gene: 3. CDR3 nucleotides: TGTGCCAGCAGTGGACAGGGGGCACCCTCCTACGAGCAGTACTTC. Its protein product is CASSGQGAPSYEQYF.

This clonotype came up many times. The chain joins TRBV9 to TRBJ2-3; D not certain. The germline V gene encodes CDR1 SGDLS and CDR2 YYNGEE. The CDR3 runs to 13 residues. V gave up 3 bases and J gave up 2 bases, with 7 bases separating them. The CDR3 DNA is TGTGCCAGCAGCGAAACACCCACAGATACGCAGTATTTT. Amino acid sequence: CASSETPTDTQYF.

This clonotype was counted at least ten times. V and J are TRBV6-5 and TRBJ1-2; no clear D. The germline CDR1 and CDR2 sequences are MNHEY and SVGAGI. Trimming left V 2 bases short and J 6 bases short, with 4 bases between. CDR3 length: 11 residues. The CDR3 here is CASSYGDGYTF. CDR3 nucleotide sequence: TGTGCCAGCAGTTACGGGGATGGCTACACCTTC.

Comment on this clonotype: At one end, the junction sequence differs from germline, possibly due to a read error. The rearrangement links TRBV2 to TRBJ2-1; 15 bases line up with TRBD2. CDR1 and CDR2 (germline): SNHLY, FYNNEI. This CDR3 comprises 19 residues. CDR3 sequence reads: CTSSRTPGLAGGTYNEQFF. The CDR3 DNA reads TGTACCAGCAGTCGAACGCCGGGACTAGCGGGAGGAACCTACAATGAGCAGTTCTTC.